This TCR beta chain originates from a study of response to subunit inactivated influenza vaccine. TCRdb re-derived calls from the RT-PCR reads in MiXCR, one entry per CDR3 protein. The sample lists more than 600,000 distinct CDR3 sequences; around a sixth were seen once. This CDR3 comprises 16 residues. V dropped 2 bases and J dropped 0 bases, with 11 bases sitting between them. Per the germline V gene, CDR1 is MNHEY and CDR2 is SMNVEV (reference sequence). The source was PBMCs from blood, collected about 5 days after vaccination. This TCR was recovered from a man between 45 and 60 years old who received an inactivated influenza vaccine. The chain has TRBV27 and TRBJ2-4, with no clear D. DNA for the CDR3: TGTGCCAGCAGTTTACAAGCCATACTAGCCAAAAACATTCAGTACTTC. Its protein is CASSLQAILAKNIQYF.